Presented here are 5 T cell receptor beta chains from one specimen sequenced in a study of cytomegalovirus exposure and HLA in healthy donors. 13 Jbeta primers and 60 Vbeta primers were used for the PCR. Assay used: immunoSEQ multiplex PCR; TCRdb lists only in-frame clones, some missing. This repertoire shows around 110,000 clones, around a tenth found once; its top ten account for less than 4%. Input material: PBMCs. Source of these receptors: a man younger than 45 in good health and CMV-seronegative.

This clone was seen a few times. This sequence joins TRBV19 and TRBJ1-1; 8 bases line up with TRBD1. The trim removed 4 bases at V and 3 bases at J, leaving 4 bases unmatched. The CDR3 loop spans 14 amino acids. In germline, CDR1 is LNHDA, CDR2 SQIVND (reference sequence). CDR3 protein: CASSTRGLDTEAFF. The CDR3 nucleotides are TGTGCCAGTAGTACCAGGGGGCTTGACACTGAAGCTTTCTTT.

This clone turned up a few times. This chain joins TRBV2 and TRBJ1-6; no reliable D call. CDR3 size: 14 residues. V was pared by 7 bases and J by 7 bases, with 14 bases between. CDR1 SNHLY and CDR2 FYNNEI come from the germline V gene. CDR3 sequence: CASISDWENSPLHF. The CDR3 DNA reads TGTGCCAGCATATCGGACTGGGAAAATTCACCCCTCCACTTT.

In this sample, this clone turned up a few times. CDR3 DNA: TGTGCCAGCAGCACAGGGTCGGTTAATTCACCCCTCCACTTT. It specifies CASSTGSVNSPLHF. J is TRBJ1-6 and V is TRBV7-6; D perhaps matches TRBD1 (6 bases). CDR3 length: 14 residues. V dropped 5 bases and J dropped 6 bases, with 11 bases sitting between them. Germline loops: CDR1 SGHVS, CDR2 FNYEAQ.

This clone was counted a few times. The chain has TRBV7-2 and TRBJ2-1; D might be TRBD2 (5 bases). Between the trimmed V and J ends, which lost 1 base and 7 bases, there was a span of 8 bases. CDR3 size: 13 residues. Germline V gives CDR1 SGHTA, CDR2 FQGNSA. For the CDR3, the DNA is TGTGCCAGCAGCTTAGTCGGGGAAAATGAGCAGTTCTTC. Protein: CASSLVGENEQFF.

V is TRBV28 and J is TRBJ2-7; TRBD1 is a possible D gene (6 bases). The V gene's germline CDR1 is MDHEN and CDR2 SYDVKM. This CDR3 contains 16 residues. V gave up 8 bases and J gave up 0 bases, with 20 bases separating them. Written as DNA, the CDR3 is TGTGCCAGCGAGACCGTCCGGGACACCTACTCCTACGAGCAGTACTTC. Protein product: CASETVRDTYSYEQYF.